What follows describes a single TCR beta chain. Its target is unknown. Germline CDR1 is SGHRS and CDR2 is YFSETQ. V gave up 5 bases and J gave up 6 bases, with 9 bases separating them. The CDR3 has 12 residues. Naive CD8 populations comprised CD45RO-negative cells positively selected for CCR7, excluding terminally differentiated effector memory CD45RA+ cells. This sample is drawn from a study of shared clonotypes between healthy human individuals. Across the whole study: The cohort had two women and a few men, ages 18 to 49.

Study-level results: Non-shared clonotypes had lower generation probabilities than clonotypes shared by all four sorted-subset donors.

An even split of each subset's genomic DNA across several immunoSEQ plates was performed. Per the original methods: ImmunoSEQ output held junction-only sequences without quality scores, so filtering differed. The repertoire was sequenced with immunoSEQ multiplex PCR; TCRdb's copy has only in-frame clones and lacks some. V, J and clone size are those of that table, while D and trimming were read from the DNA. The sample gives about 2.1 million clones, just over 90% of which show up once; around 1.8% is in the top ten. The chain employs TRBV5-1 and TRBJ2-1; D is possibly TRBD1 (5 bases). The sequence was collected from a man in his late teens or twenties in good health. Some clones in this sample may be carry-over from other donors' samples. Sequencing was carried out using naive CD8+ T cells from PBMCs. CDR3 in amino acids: CASRDTSNEQFF. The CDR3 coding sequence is TGCGCCAGCAGGGACACCTCCAATGAGCAGTTCTTC.